The clone carrying this T cell receptor beta chain turned up a few times. The antigen remains unidentified. The data are from a study of identical twins. Study-wide results and limits: Abundant beta clonotypes from cord blood bore fewer insertions; memory repertoires lacked this pattern. Twins shared beta out-of-frame sequences in excess, but this excess was weaker.

A single record per CDR3 protein comes from TCRdb applying MiXCR to the 5' RACE reads. The data hold some 690,000 distinct CDR3 sequences, with 20% to 25% observed a single time. CDR3 length: 13 amino acids. Looked up from germline, CDR1 is MNHNS and CDR2 is SASEGT. After removal of 10 bases from V and 7 bases from J, the junction contained 10 bases not matched to a gene. These same data were also listed under a study on T cells expressing NK-cell markers.

Input material: PBMCs. This sequence was found in a woman between 18 and 29 years old in good health. V gene TRBV6-1 combines with J gene TRBJ2-1; TRBD2 matches 7 bases. The CDR3 region is CAISRGRENEQFF. CDR3 in DNA: TGTGCCATCTCTCGGGGGAGGGAGAATGAGCAGTTCTTC.